What follows is one T cell receptor beta chain and its context. Its antigen is not known. The germline gives CDR1 SGHKS, CDR2 YYEKEE (reference sequence). V gave up 4 bases and J gave up 7 bases; unmatched junction bases: 11. The CDR3 is made up of 15 amino acids. Generated by immunoSEQ multiplex PCR, the TCRdb table keeps only in-frame clones and is missing some. This sample has about 72,000 clones, with under 95% found just once. This sample is part of a study of T cell clones after liver transplantation. Study context: TCRbeta sequencing after a pre-transplant mixed lymphocyte reaction identified graft-donor-reactive clones, later tracked in post-transplant blood. Standard immunosuppression, with no induction, continued until 12-24 months after transplant. HCV positivity affected three of eight recipients; the rest lacked autoimmune or viral indications.

Study results and caveats: A larger donor-reactive than third-party decline suggested partial antigen-specific deletion.

The genes are TRBV5-5 and TRBJ2-4, with 7 bases identical to TRBD2. This TCR was recovered from a human donor who received a liver transplant. Sequencing used CD4+ T cells from blood, obtained before liver transplant. This CDR3 is CASSDRDYEGNIQYF. The CDR3 region has the DNA TGTGCCAGCAGCGACCGGGACTACGAAGGGAACATTCAGTACTTC.